This TCR beta chain was recorded in a study of T cell repertoires in cytomegalovirus infection. Study background: Recently identified HLA-C-restricted and well-studied HLA-B-restricted CMV epitopes were used. Signatures in public TCR beta sequences pointed to both CMV infection and matching HLA type. Study outcomes and limitations: CMV carriers with the relevant HLA were identified by cumulative public TCR beta family frequency.

TCRdb used MiXCR to reprocess the reads, holding one entry per CDR3 protein. Among 250,000 to 300,000 distinct CDR3 sequences listed, roughly a fifth were seen once. In its sample, this clonotype was seen a few times. Its antigen is not known. The length of the CDR3 is 12 residues. V was shortened by 5 bases and J by 7 bases, with 11 bases between the two germline ends. The V and J genes are TRBV12-3 or TRBV12-4 and TRBJ1-2, with D perhaps matching TRBD1 (5 bases). The sequencing here drew on cultured PBMCs, taken from culture after CMV antigen stimulation. The source is a human donor in good health (CMV status not recorded). Some clones in this sample may be carry-over from other donors' samples. The chain's CDR3 is CASSMGEVGYTF. The CDR3 DNA sequence: TGTGCCAGCAGTATGGGGGAGGTTGGCTACACCTTC.